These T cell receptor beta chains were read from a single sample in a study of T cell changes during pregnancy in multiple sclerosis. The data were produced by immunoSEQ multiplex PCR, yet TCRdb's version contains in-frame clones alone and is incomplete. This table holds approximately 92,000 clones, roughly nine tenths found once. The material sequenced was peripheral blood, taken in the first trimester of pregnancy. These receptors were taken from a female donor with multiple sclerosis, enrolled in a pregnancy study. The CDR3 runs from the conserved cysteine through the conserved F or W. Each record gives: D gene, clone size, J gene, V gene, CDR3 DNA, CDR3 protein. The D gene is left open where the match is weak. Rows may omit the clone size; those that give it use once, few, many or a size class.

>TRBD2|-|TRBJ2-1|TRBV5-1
TGCGCCAGCAGCAATAGCGGGCCCGGGTGGGATGAGCAGTTCTTC
CASSNSGPGWDEQFF
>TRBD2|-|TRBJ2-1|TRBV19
TGTGCCAGTAGTCCAAGACCCCGGGGAGGGAATGAGCAGTTCTTC
CASSPRPRGGNEQFF
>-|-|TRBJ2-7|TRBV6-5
TGTGCCAGCAGTTACTCGGCGGACTACGAGCAGTACTTC
CASSYSADYEQYF
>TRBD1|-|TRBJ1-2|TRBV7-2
TGTGCCAGCAGCTTAGTGGGACAGGGGGCGATCTATGGCTACACCTTC
CASSLVGQGAIYGYTF
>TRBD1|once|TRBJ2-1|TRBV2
TGTGCCAGCAGGACAGGGGGCAATGAGCAGTTCTTC
CASRTGGNEQFF
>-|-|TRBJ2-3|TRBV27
TGTGCCAGCAGACGACGGGAGACGGTAACAGATACGCAGTATTTT
CASRRRETVTDTQYF
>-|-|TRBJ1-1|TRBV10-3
TGTGCCATCAGTGAGTCCGGGTCGGAGGCTTTCTTT
CAISESGSEAFF
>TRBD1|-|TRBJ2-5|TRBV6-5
TGTGCCAGCAGTTTTAGGGACAGTCAAGAGACCCAGTACTTC
CASSFRDSQETQYF
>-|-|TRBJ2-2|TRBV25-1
TGTGCCAGCAGAGGGACATCGAACACCGGGGAGCTGTTTTTT
CASRGTSNTGELFF
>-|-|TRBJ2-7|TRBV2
TGTGCCAGCAGCCACTCCGGGACACTAATCCCCTACGAGCAGTACTTC
CASSHSGTLIPYEQYF
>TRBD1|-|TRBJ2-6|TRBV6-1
TGTGCCAGCAGTGAAGTGCAGGGGGCGAGTTTGATTGGGGCCAACGTCCTGACTTTC
CASSEVQGASLIGANVLTF
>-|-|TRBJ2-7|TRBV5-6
TGTGCCAGCAGCTTTAAGGAGGATTACGAGCAGTACTTC
CASSFKEDYEQYF
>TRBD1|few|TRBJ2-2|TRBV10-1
TGCGCCAGCAGTGAGTTAGGACAGGGCACCGGGGAGCTGTTTTTT
CASSELGQGTGELFF